Shown below are 24 T cell receptor beta chains from a single sample sequenced in a study of identical twins. TCRdb fed the 5' RACE reads into MiXCR, producing one record per CDR3 protein. The sample includes a few hundred thousand distinct CDR3 sequences, about 18% seen only once; the top ten take roughly 12%. Sequencing was done on a sample of naive T cells sorted from blood. All receptors come from a man in his fifties in good health.

The chain combines TRBV6-2 or TRBV6-3 with TRBJ2-3; TRBD2 matches 7 bases. CDR1 is MNHEY, CDR2 SVGEGT, per germline. The CDR3 sequence is 15 residues long. Trimming at V came to 5 bases and at J to 6 bases, leaving 11 bases not matched to a gene. For the CDR3, the DNA is TGTGCCAGCAGTAAGCGGGGAGGGAGGTTGGATACGCAGTATTTT. Protein product: CASSKRGGRLDTQYF.

The CDR3 loop is CASSQGSGAMYTGELFF. Here the CDR3 DNA reads TGTGCCAGCAGCCAAGGGTCCGGGGCGATGTACACCGGGGAGCTGTTTTTT. The J gene is TRBJ2-2, the V gene TRBV4-2; TRBD1 or TRBD2 may be the D gene (5 bases each). Germline assignment: CDR1 LGHNA and CDR2 YNFKEQ. Trimming removed 1 base at V and 3 bases at J, with 15 bases between. The CDR3 spans 17 residues.

J is TRBJ2-5 and V is TRBV15; D is possibly TRBD2 (5 bases). The germline gives CDR1 LNHNV, CDR2 YYDKDF (reference sequence). The CDR3 is made up of 15 amino acids. V gave up 0 bases and J gave up 2 bases, with 10 bases separating them. In DNA form, the CDR3 reads TGTGCCACCAGCAGAGATCGGCTAGCACAAGAGACCCAGTACTTC. It translates to CATSRDRLAQETQYF.

This chain uses TRBV12-3 or TRBV12-4 with TRBJ1-5, with a weak D call TRBD1 (5 bases). This CDR3 region has 12 residues. Deletions cut 6 bases from V and 7 bases from J, with 10 bases between. CDR3 bases: TGTGCCAGCAGCAGGGACGGCCAGCCCCAGCATTTT. This sequence encodes CASSRDGQPQHF.

This rearrangement joins TRBV4-3 to TRBJ2-3; D is uncertain. The CDR3 is 17 residues long. CDR1 is LGHNA, CDR2 YSLEER, per germline. The V gene lost 0 bases and the J gene lost 6 bases, with 19 bases spanning the gap. The CDR3 DNA sequence: TGCGCCAGCAGCCAAGATACTTTTCGTAGAATCGCGGATACGCAGTATTTT. This translates into CASSQDTFRRIADTQYF.

This clonotype was counted ten times or more. The chain carries TRBV20-1 and TRBJ2-7, with D uncertain. Trimming removed 3 bases from V and 3 bases from J, with 15 bases in between. The germline gives CDR1 DFQATT, CDR2 SNEGSKA (reference sequence). CDR3 length: 14 residues. The CDR3 region is CSARGTIGDYEQYF. The CDR3 DNA is TGCAGTGCTAGGGGAACGATAGGAGACTACGAGCAGTACTTC.

The genes are TRBV20-1 and TRBJ2-5; TRBD1 might be the D (6 bases). CDR1 is DFQATT and CDR2 is SNEGSKA in the germline V gene (reference sequence). V shed 8 bases and J shed 1 base, with 11 bases lying between them. The CDR3 contains 12 residues. The CDR3 coding sequence is TGCAGTCAACAGGGAAGCCAAGAGACCCAGTACTTC. Its translation is CSQQGSQETQYF.

This chain joins TRBV6-5 and TRBJ2-1; D is possibly TRBD2 (6 bases). The germline CDR1 and CDR2 sequences are MNHEY and SVGAGI. CDR3 length equals 16 residues. Trimming stripped 4 bases from V and 4 bases from J, with 17 bases between. CDR3 protein: CASSFLAAIGYNEQFF. The CDR3 DNA is TGTGCCAGCAGTTTCTTAGCGGCAATCGGGTACAATGAGCAGTTCTTC.

This sequence joins TRBV11-1 and TRBJ2-1; TRBD2 matches at 11 bases. This CDR3 is built from 21 residues. In germline, CDR1 is SGHAT, CDR2 FQDESV (reference sequence). Losses at the gene ends were 5 bases for V and 0 bases for J; bases not matched to a gene: 18. CDR3 loop: CASSNRLAGGHSRSSYNEQFF. CDR3 DNA sequence: TGTGCCAGCAGCAATCGGCTAGCGGGGGGCCACTCCAGGAGCTCCTACAATGAGCAGTTCTTC.

This chain uses TRBV4-3 with TRBJ1-1; D is perhaps TRBD1 (5 bases). Germline V gene lookup returns CDR1 LGHNA and CDR2 YSLEER. The CDR3 runs to 14 residues. V was clipped by 3 bases and J by 5 bases, with 13 bases between them. The CDR3 protein is CASSHPGGETEAFF. Written as DNA, the CDR3 is TGCGCCAGCAGCCATCCCGGGGGGGAGACTGAAGCTTTCTTT.

This clonotype was detected only a few times. The genes are TRBV20-1 and TRBJ2-5; D gene uncertain. In germline, CDR1 is DFQATT, CDR2 SNEGSKA (reference sequence). The CDR3 contains 12 residues. V was pared by 4 bases and J by 1 base, with 7 bases between. The CDR3 nucleotides read TGCAGTGCTACAGCCTTCCAAGAGACCCAGTACTTC. Translating it yields CSATAFQETQYF.

CDR3 sequence (DNA): TGTGCCAGCAGTAAGCGGGAAACCACAGATACGCAGTATTTT. Amino acids: CASSKRETTDTQYF. The rearrangement uses TRBV12-3 or TRBV12-4 and TRBJ2-3, with TRBD2 matching 7 bases. CDR3 length equals 14 residues. The junction had 4 bases not matched to a gene; V was cut back by 5 bases and J by 2 bases.

This chain uses TRBV28 with TRBJ2-2, with 9 bases lining up with TRBD1. Germline V gene data show CDR1 as MDHEN and CDR2 as SYDVKM. This CDR3 spans 16 amino acids. Unmatched junction bases numbered 8, after V lost 5 bases and J lost 4 bases. In DNA form, the CDR3 reads TGTGCCAGCAGTCCCGCGACAGGGGGGATCACCGGGGAGCTGTTTTTT. Its protein is CASSPATGGITGELFF.

The chain combines TRBV4-1 with TRBJ1-1, with TRBD1 as a possible D gene (6 bases). The CDR3 runs 14 residues. V lost 4 bases and J 3 bases, leaving 12 bases between the germline ends. Germline V gene lookup returns CDR1 MGHRA and CDR2 YSYEKL. CDR3 bases: TGCGCCAGCAGCCCTGGGGGGGGGCACACTGAAGCTTTCTTT. Amino acid sequence: CASSPGGGHTEAFF.

V usage is TRBV28 and J usage is TRBJ2-7; D remains unclear. Germline values: CDR1 MDHEN, CDR2 SYDVKM. The V end lost 5 bases, the J end lost 1 base, and 24 bases lay between the germline ends. This CDR3 region has 18 residues. This chain's CDR3 is CASSRSGRFSFSSYEQYF. The CDR3 DNA sequence: TGTGCCAGCAGTCGCTCCGGACGGTTTTCCTTCTCGTCCTACGAGCAGTACTTC.

The chain combines TRBV6-2 or TRBV6-3 with TRBJ1-1; D is possibly TRBD1 (6 bases). This CDR3 has 16 amino acids. Per the germline V gene, CDR1 is MNHEY and CDR2 is SVGEGT. Trimming removed 2 bases at V and 6 bases at J, with 19 bases between. CDR3 in DNA: TGTGCCAGCAGTTACCAGTTTCACGGACAGTCTCCTGAAGCTTTCTTT. Amino acids: CASSYQFHGQSPEAFF.

In its sample, this clonotype was seen a few times. The chain couples TRBV6-1 to TRBJ1-5, with D maybe TRBD1 (5 bases). Germline V CDR1 and CDR2: MNHNS, SASEGT. This CDR3 has 17 amino acids. Trimming shortened V by 6 bases and J by 1 base, and 19 bases separated the two germline ends. Here the CDR3 reads CASSKGVPGVSNQPQHF. The CDR3 nucleotides are TGTGCCAGCAGCAAAGGGGTACCCGGGGTAAGCAATCAGCCCCAGCATTTT.

The table lists this clonotype with many counts. The chain recombines TRBV7-9 with TRBJ1-3; D remains unclear. V lost 5 bases and J 4 bases, leaving 12 bases between the germline ends. This CDR3 is built from 14 residues. Germline lookup yields CDR1 SEHNR and CDR2 FQNEAQ (reference sequence). Here the CDR3 reads CASSTPTVGNTIYF. CDR3 DNA sequence: TGTGCCAGCAGCACCCCGACGGTGGGAAACACCATATATTTT. Full variable domain (rest looked up from reference TRBV7-9 and TRBJ1-3): DTGVSQNPRHKITKRGQNVTFRCDPISEHNRLYWYRQTLGQGPEFLTYFQNEAQLEKSRLLSDRFSAERPKGSFSTLEIQRTEQGDSAMYLCASSTPTVGNTIYFGEGSWLTVV.

This clonotype occurred many times. A junction boundary mismatches the germline segment, possibly from a read error. The genes are TRBV20-1 and TRBJ2-2; 8 nucleotides line up with TRBD1. The germline CDR1 and CDR2 sequences are DFQATT and SNEGSKA (reference sequence). This CDR3 contains 14 residues. CDR3 nucleotide sequence: TGCAGTGCTAGAGGACAGGGGAACGCCGGGGAGCTGTTTTTT. Translation: CSARGQGNAGELFF.

J is TRBJ2-7 and V is TRBV5-6; 7 bases align to TRBD2. Germline V gene lookup returns CDR1 SGHDT and CDR2 YYEEEE. The V gene end was trimmed by 4 bases and the J gene end by 3 bases; junction bases not matched to a gene: 10. This CDR3 comprises 15 residues. CDR3 bases: TGTGCCAGCAGCCCCTGGGAGGGACGCCACTACGAGCAGTACTTC. Residues: CASSPWEGRHYEQYF.

This clonotype was found a few times. Here the CDR3 reads CASSFAGLAGTDTQYF. CDR3 DNA: TGTGCCAGCAGCTTTGCGGGACTAGCGGGTACAGATACGCAGTATTTT. The chain links TRBV5-5 to TRBJ2-3, with 12 bases matching TRBD2. CDR1 and CDR2 (germline): SGHKS, YYEKEE (reference sequence). The V gene end was trimmed by 2 bases and the J gene end by 3 bases; junction bases not matched to a gene: 4. The length of the CDR3 is 16 residues. Full variable domain (outside the CDR3, taken from reference TRBV5-5 and TRBJ2-3): DAGVTQSPTHLIKTRGQQVTLRCSPISGHKSVSWYQQVLGQGPQFIFQYYEKEERGRGNFPDRFSARQFPNYSSELNVNALLLGDSALYLCASSFAGLAGTDTQYFGPGTRLTVL.

This clonotype was seen more than once but under ten times. The V call is TRBV12-3 or TRBV12-4, the J call TRBJ2-1, with D perhaps matching TRBD2 (5 bases). Trimming removed 8 bases at V and 3 bases at J, with 17 bases between. CDR3 length: 15 residues. DNA of the CDR3: TGTGCCAGCGGGAGTTCGACGGAGTACTACAATGAGCAGTTCTTC. As protein: CASGSSTEYYNEQFF.

In this sample, this clonotype turned up a few times. The genes are TRBV4-2 and TRBJ2-7; TRBD1 is a possible D gene (6 bases). The CDR3 length is 15 residues. Per the germline V gene, CDR1 is LGHNA and CDR2 is YNFKEQ. Trimming shortened V by 5 bases and J by 5 bases, and 19 bases separated the two germline ends. This CDR3 reads CASSSFGDRPHEQYF. The CDR3 DNA is TGTGCCAGCAGCTCCTTCGGTGACAGGCCCCACGAGCAGTACTTC.

The J gene is TRBJ2-1, the V gene TRBV5-5, with a possible D match to TRBD2 (5 bases). Germline CDR1 and CDR2: SGHKS and YYEKEE (reference sequence). V was clipped by 4 bases and J by 0 bases, with 11 bases between them. CDR3 length: 15 residues. The CDR3 here is CASSASTSSYNEQFF. The CDR3 nucleotides are TGTGCCAGCAGCGCTAGCACTAGCTCCTACAATGAGCAGTTCTTC.